One and the same sample provided the 19 T cell receptor beta chains below, sequenced in a study of cytomegalovirus exposure and HLA in healthy donors. Use of 60 Vbeta and 13 Jbeta primers characterized the PCR. Sequencing was performed with immunoSEQ multiplex PCR; in TCRdb, only in-frame clones are kept and a portion is missing. The sample has around 100,000 clones; around three quarters are singletons. What was sequenced was PBMCs. The receptors stem from a woman aged 18-29 years in good health and CMV-seropositive.

The chain joins TRBV5-4 to TRBJ2-7; 8 nucleotides agree with TRBD1. The V gene's germline CDR1 is SGHNT and CDR2 YYREEE (reference sequence). Unmatched junction bases numbered 4, after V lost 3 bases and J lost 2 bases. This CDR3 contains 14 residues. The CDR3 region is CASSSGQGPYEQYF. CDR3 in DNA: TGTGCCAGCAGCTCAGGACAGGGACCCTACGAGCAGTACTTC.

The CDR3 bases are TGCGCCAGCAGCTCAGGACTAGCGGGAGCAGATACGCAGTATTTT. Its translation: CASSSGLAGADTQYF. The chain employs TRBV5-1 and TRBJ2-3; TRBD2 aligns across 13 bases. Germline V gene lookup returns CDR1 SGHRS and CDR2 YFSETQ. J lost 4 bases, V lost 3 bases, and 2 bases had no gene match. This CDR3 spans 15 amino acids.

The rearrangement joins TRBV13 to TRBJ2-1, with D unclear. Germline V gene data show CDR1 as PRHDT and CDR2 as FYEKMQ (reference sequence). CDR3 length: 14 amino acids. The V and J ends lost 5 bases and 5 bases respectively, with 13 bases between them. The CDR3 loop is CASSLTGLDNEQFF. For the CDR3, the DNA is TGTGCCAGCAGCCTTACGGGTCTCGACAATGAGCAGTTCTTC. Variable domain in full (rest from reference TRBV13 and TRBJ2-1): AAGVIQSPRHLIKEKRETATLKCYPIPRHDTVYWYQQGPGQDPQFLISFYEKMQSDKGSIPDRFSAQQFSDYHSELNMSSLELGDSALYFCASSLTGLDNEQFFGPGTRLTVL.

The V gene is TRBV27, the J gene TRBJ2-7; D might be TRBD2 (5 bases). Trimming stripped 4 bases from V and 4 bases from J, with 14 bases between. Germline assignment: CDR1 MNHEY and CDR2 SMNVEV (reference sequence). This CDR3 contains 14 residues. As DNA, the CDR3 is TGTGCCAGCAGTTCTACTCCCGGGAATTACGAGCAGTACTTC. It translates to CASSSTPGNYEQYF.

V usage is TRBV5-1 and J usage is TRBJ1-6, with D perhaps TRBD1 (5 bases). V was clipped by 0 bases and J by 7 bases, with 14 bases between them. Germline V gene sequence: CDR1 SGHRS, CDR2 YFSETQ. There are 16 residues in the CDR3. The CDR3 DNA follows: TGCGCCAGCAGCTTGGGGGCTCCAGGGAGGAATTCACCCCTCCACTTT. It specifies CASSLGAPGRNSPLHF.

Only a few counts were recorded for this clone. The chain couples TRBV11-2 to TRBJ2-7, with 9 bases lining up with TRBD2. V shed 4 bases, J shed 1 base, and the junction held 8 bases outside the gene matches. Germline assignment: CDR1 SGHAT and CDR2 FQNNGV. The CDR3 totals 16 residues. CDR3 amino acids: CASSWPRGRGSYEQYF. CDR3 DNA sequence: TGTGCCAGCAGCTGGCCGCGCGGGAGGGGGTCCTACGAGCAGTACTTC.

The genes are TRBV2 and TRBJ2-7; the D gene is possibly TRBD1 (5 bases). V lost 8 bases to trimming and J lost 1 base, with 21 bases between them. Germline CDR1 SNHLY, CDR2 FYNNEI. The CDR3 is 16 amino acids. CDR3 in amino acids: CASSPEDMVWSYEQYF. CDR3 sequence (DNA): TGTGCCAGCTCCCCCGAGGACATGGTTTGGTCCTACGAGCAGTACTTC.

The table lists this clone with a count of one. The rearrangement uses TRBV7-9 and TRBJ1-5; D might be TRBD1 (6 bases). With 7 bases removed from V and 4 bases from J, the gap between germline ends came to 14 bases. CDR3 length equals 14 residues. Germline-derived CDR1 and CDR2 are SEHNR and FQNEAQ (reference sequence). CDR3 DNA: TGTGCCAGCACCCTAGGGGGGGCAAATCAGCCCCAGCATTTT. This gives the protein CASTLGGANQPQHF.

This clone came up a few times. CDR3 amino acids: CASSTTPGQETQYF. The DNA of the CDR3 is TGCGCCAGCAGCACAACTCCAGGGCAAGAGACCCAGTACTTC. The chain has TRBV5-1 and TRBJ2-5, with D maybe TRBD1 (5 bases). Germline lookup yields CDR1 SGHRS and CDR2 YFSETQ. The V end was cut by 4 bases, the J end by 2 bases, with 12 bases between. This CDR3 region has 14 residues. Using reference TRBV5-1 and TRBJ2-5 for the parts outside the CDR3, the full variable domain is KAGVTQTPRYLIKTRGQQVTLSCSPISGHRSVSWYQQTPGQGLQFLFEYFSETQRNKGNFPGRFSGRQFSNSRSEMNVSTLELGDSALYLCASSTTPGQETQYFGPGTRLLVL.

The rearrangement uses TRBV9 and TRBJ2-2, with TRBD1 identical over 8 bases. Germline-derived CDR1 and CDR2 are SGDLS and YYNGEE. CDR3 length: 16 residues. V was pared by 4 bases and J by 4 bases, with 9 bases of the junction left unmatched. CDR3 residues: CASSHRGQELTGELFF. The CDR3 DNA sequence: TGTGCCAGCAGCCACCGGGGACAGGAGCTCACCGGGGAGCTGTTTTTT.

This clone came up once. V usage is TRBV28 and J usage is TRBJ1-5; TRBD1 might be the D (5 bases). The CDR3 is 16 amino acids. Germline V gene lookup returns CDR1 MDHEN and CDR2 SYDVKM. Trimming shortened V by 4 bases and J by 3 bases, and 16 bases separated the two germline ends. CDR3 sequence: CASSSRGRFTNQPQHF. The DNA of the CDR3 is TGTGCCAGCAGTTCCCGGGGGAGGTTTACCAATCAGCCCCAGCATTTT.

The gene calls are TRBV7-3 and TRBJ2-1; TRBD1 matches 10 bases. The CDR3 is 17 residues long. Germline CDR1 is SGHTA and CDR2 is FQGTGA. With 5 bases clipped from V and 6 bases from J, the junction kept 13 bases outside the gene matches. The DNA for the CDR3 is TGTGCCAGCAGCCCCTTTGCTTCCGGGACAGGGGCCAATGAGCAGTTCTTC. The encoded protein is CASSPFASGTGANEQFF. Combining the CDR3 with reference TRBV7-3 and TRBJ2-1 gives the whole variable domain GAGVSQTPSNKVTEKGKYVELRCDPISGHTALYWYRQSLGQGPEFLIYFQGTGAADDSGLPNDRFFAVRPEGSVSTLKIQRTERGDSAVYLCASSPFASGTGANEQFFGPGTRLTVL.

This rearrangement joins TRBV27 to TRBJ2-2; the match to TRBD2 covers 9 bases. V shed 11 bases and J 6 bases; nucleotides not matched to a gene: 10. CDR1 is MNHEY and CDR2 is SMNVEV in the germline V gene (reference sequence). This CDR3 comprises 14 residues. CDR3 in DNA: TGTGCCTGTCGGGGAGCGGGAGGCTCCGGGGAGCTGTTTTTT. It codes for CACRGAGGSGELFF.

The rearrangement links TRBV27 to TRBJ2-5; TRBD2 agrees at 9 bases. After removal of 10 bases from V and 2 bases from J, the junction contained 5 bases not matched to a gene. The CDR3 spans 13 residues. Germline CDR1 MNHEY, CDR2 SMNVEV (reference sequence). In DNA form, the CDR3 reads TGTGCCATCGCTAGCGGGGCTCAAGAGACCCAGTACTTC. Translated, it gives CAIASGAQETQYF.

In nucleotides, the CDR3 is TGTGCCAGCAGTGAATTCGCCGGCAGGTCCTACGAGCAGTACTTC. Protein sequence: CASSEFAGRSYEQYF. This chain connects TRBV25-1 to TRBJ2-7; D unclear. Between the trimmed V and J ends, which lost 1 base and 1 base, there was a span of 11 bases. Per the germline V gene, CDR1 is MGHDK and CDR2 is SYGVNS. CDR3 length: 15 amino acids.

This chain links TRBV6-4 with TRBJ1-3; D might be TRBD1 (5 bases). This CDR3 has 17 amino acids. V lost 3 bases and J lost 0, with 15 bases in between. Per the germline V gene, CDR1 is MRHNA and CDR2 is SNTAGT. CDR3 loop: CASSEGGRAPSGNTIYF. CDR3 sequence (DNA): TGTGCCAGCAGTGAGGGGGGGAGGGCGCCCTCTGGAAACACCATATATTTT.

This clone appeared a few times. The chain recombines TRBV30 with TRBJ2-1; maybe TRBD2 (6 bases). The CDR3 loop spans 13 amino acids. CDR1 GTSNPN and CDR2 SVGIG come from the germline V gene (reference sequence). Deletions cut 4 bases from V and 6 bases from J, with 13 bases between. The CDR3 DNA is TGTGCCTGGACCCAACGGGGGTCCAATGAGCAGTTCTTC. As protein: CAWTQRGSNEQFF.

Turning to this clone: Since no conserved phenylalanine or tryptophan closes the CDR3, a read error is the likely cause. The DNA is omitted, as the CDR3 cannot be located on it reliably, and the CDR3 follows TCRdb's listing. The chain recombines TRBV6-5 with TRBJ1-2; the table's D call TRBD1 went unverified against the DNA. Germline V lookup: CDR1 MNHEY, CDR2 SVGAGI. The CDR3 spans 13 residues, counting both ends. CDR3 residues: CASSPRTGPLLLV.

This clone has just one count. At one of its ends the junction is not consistent with the germline gene, which may arise from a read error. The same CDR3 is also encoded by other DNA sequences in this sample. The chain combines TRBV25-1 with TRBJ1-6; TRBD1 matches at 9 bases. Germline V CDR1 and CDR2: MGHDK, SYGVNS. The CDR3 has 16 amino acids. CDR3 in DNA: TGTGCCAGCAGTGAACCCCGACAGGGGGGAAATTCCCCCCTCCACTTT. As protein: CASSEPRQGGNSPLHF.